These T cell receptor beta chains were read from a single sample in a study of T cell changes during pregnancy in multiple sclerosis. Using immunoSEQ multiplex PCR, the repertoire was profiled, and TCRdb retains in-frame clones only, with some absent. The table records tens of thousands of clones, roughly 93% of them present only once. Specimen: peripheral blood, collected in the second trimester of pregnancy. Receptors were obtained from a female donor with multiple sclerosis, enrolled in a pregnancy study. CDR3s include the opening cysteine and the closing phenylalanine or tryptophan. D genes are given only for firm matches. Clone size is shown for a subset of rows, as once, few, many or a class of expanded clone.

J | V | length | size | D | CDR3 | DNA
TRBJ2-1 | TRBV14 | 16 | . | TRBD2 | CASSLTSGGFYNEQFF | TGTGCCAGCAGCCTGACTAGCGGGGGATTCTACAATGAGCAGTTCTTC
TRBJ1-4 | TRBV7-2 | 15 | . | . | CASSRPGGTAEKLFF | TGTGCCAGCAGCCGCCCCGGGGGGACGGCTGAAAAACTGTTTTTT
TRBJ1-1 | TRBV7-2 | 14 | . | . | CASSPMGANTEAFF | TGTGCCAGCAGCCCCATGGGGGCGAACACTGAAGCTTTCTTT
TRBJ2-1 | TRBV9 | 11 | . | . | CASSVHREQFF | TGTGCCAGCAGCGTACACAGGGAGCAGTTCTTC
TRBJ2-2 | TRBV9 | 15 | . | . | CASSARRQVTGELFF | TGTGCCAGCAGCGCCCGTCGACAGGTCACCGGGGAGCTGTTTTTT
TRBJ1-2 | TRBV5-1 | 15 | few | TRBD1 | CASSSEWGGQAGYTF | TGCGCCAGCAGCTCGGAGTGGGGGGGACAGGCCGGCTACACCTTC
TRBJ2-3 | TRBV5-1 | 16 | . | TRBD2 | CASSLGTSGGSDTQYF | TGCGCCAGCAGCTTGGGGACTAGCGGGGGTTCAGATACGCAGTATTTT
TRBJ1-2 | TRBV4-3 | 17 | . | . | CASSPARGPLNNQGYTF | TGCGCCAGCAGCCCTGCCCGAGGGCCGCTCAACAACCAGGGCTACACCTTC
TRBJ2-5 | TRBV11-2 | 15 | . | . | CASSLQRTYQETQYF | TGTGCCAGCAGCTTACAGCGGACCTACCAAGAGACCCAGTACTTC
TRBJ2-5 | TRBV19 | 16 | . | TRBD2 | CASSAAAGGQRETQYF | TGTGCCAGTAGTGCGGCAGCGGGGGGGCAACGAGAGACCCAGTACTTC
TRBJ1-2 | TRBV15 | 14 | few | . | CATSSFAGADGYTF | TGTGCCACCAGCAGCTTTGCTGGGGCAGACGGCTACACCTTC
TRBJ2-1 | TRBV2 | 15 | . | TRBD1 | CASSPGTVFVGEQFF | TGTGCCAGCAGCCCCGGGACAGTGTTCGTGGGTGAGCAGTTCTTC
TRBJ1-1 | TRBV4-1 | 15 | . | TRBD1 | CASSQVGGGTGEAFF | TGCGCCAGCAGCCAAGTTGGAGGGGGCACAGGTGAAGCTTTCTTT
TRBJ2-2 | TRBV5-1 | 16 | . | TRBD2 | CASSSGTSGGTGELFF | TGCGCCAGCAGCAGCGGGACTAGCGGGGGCACCGGGGAGCTGTTTTTT
TRBJ2-1 | TRBV28 | 15 | . | TRBD2 | CASSLPRGGGNEQFF | TGTGCCAGCAGTTTACCTAGGGGCGGGGGCAATGAGCAGTTCTTC